What follows describes a single TCR beta chain. Its specificity is unknown. This specimen belongs to a study of shared clonotypes between healthy human individuals. In the study overall: Used for every donor were three CD4 naive, three CD4 memory, two CD8 naive and one CD8 memory plate. General study results and limits: Generation probability values for non-shared clonotypes were lower than those for clonotypes shared by all four donors. Sharing across a few donors was seen in 4.5% to 6.5% of naive CD4 clonotypes.

Sequenced by immunoSEQ multiplex PCR; TCRdb stores in-frame clones only, minus some. This table has 1,500,000 or so clones, roughly 95% appearing once. This CDR3 has 15 amino acids. Looked up from germline, CDR1 is MDHEN and CDR2 is SYDVKM. J lost 7 bases, V lost 6 bases, and 6 bases had no gene match. The chain employs TRBV28 and TRBJ2-2; 12 bases are a match to TRBD2. The TCR was taken from a young man in good health. Sequences were obtained from naive CD4+ T cells sorted from blood. The subset was: CD45RA+ positively selected. The CDR3 DNA reads as TGTGCCAGCAGCAACGGACTAGCGGGATACGGGGAGCTGTTTTTT. Its translation is CASSNGLAGYGELFF.